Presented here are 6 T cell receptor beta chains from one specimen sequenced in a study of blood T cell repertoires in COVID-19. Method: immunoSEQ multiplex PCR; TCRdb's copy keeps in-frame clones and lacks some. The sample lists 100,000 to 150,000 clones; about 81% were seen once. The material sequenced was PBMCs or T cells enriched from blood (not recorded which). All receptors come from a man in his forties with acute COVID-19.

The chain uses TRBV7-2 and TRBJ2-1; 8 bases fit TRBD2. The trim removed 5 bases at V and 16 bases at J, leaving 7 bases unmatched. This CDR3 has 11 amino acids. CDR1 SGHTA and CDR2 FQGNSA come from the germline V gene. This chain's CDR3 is CASSQRGTSFF. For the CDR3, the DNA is TGTGCCAGCAGCCAACGCGGGACTAGTTTCTTC.

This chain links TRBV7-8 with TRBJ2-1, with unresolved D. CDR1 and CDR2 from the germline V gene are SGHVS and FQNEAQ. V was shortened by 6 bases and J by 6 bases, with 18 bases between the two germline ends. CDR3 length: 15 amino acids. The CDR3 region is CASSSPALRGNEQFF. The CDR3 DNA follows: TGTGCCAGCAGTTCCCCGGCCCTCCGCGGCAATGAGCAGTTCTTC.

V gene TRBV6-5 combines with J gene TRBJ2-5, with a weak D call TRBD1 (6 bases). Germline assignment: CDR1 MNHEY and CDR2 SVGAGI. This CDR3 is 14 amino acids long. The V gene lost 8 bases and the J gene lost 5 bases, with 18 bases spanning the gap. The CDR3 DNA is TGTGCCAGCGCTGGGGCAGGGGATCGGGAGACCCAGTACTTC. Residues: CASAGAGDRETQYF.

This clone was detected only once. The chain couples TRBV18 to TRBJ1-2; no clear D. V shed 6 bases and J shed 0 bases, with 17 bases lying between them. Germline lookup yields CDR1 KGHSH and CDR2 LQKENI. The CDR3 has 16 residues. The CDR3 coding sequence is TGTGCCAGCTCTCTCCGGGGTCTGGATGCTAACTATGGCTACACCTTC. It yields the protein CASSLRGLDANYGYTF.

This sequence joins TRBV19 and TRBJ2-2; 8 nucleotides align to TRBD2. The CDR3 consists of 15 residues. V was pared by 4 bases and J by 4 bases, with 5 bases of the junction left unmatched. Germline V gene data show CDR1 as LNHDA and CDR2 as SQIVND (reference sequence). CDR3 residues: CASSTIAGSTGELFF. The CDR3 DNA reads TGTGCCAGTAGTACTATAGCGGGAAGCACCGGGGAGCTGTTTTTT. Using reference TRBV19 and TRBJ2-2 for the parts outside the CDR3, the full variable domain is DGGITQSPKYLFRKEGQNVTLSCEQNLNHDAMYWYRQDPGQGLRLIYYSQIVNDFQKGDIAEGYSVSREKKESFPLTVTSAQKNPTAFYLCASSTIAGSTGELFFGEGSRLTVL.

CDR3 sequence (DNA): TGTGCCAGCAGCGAGCCCCTTGCGGGAGGGCCCGATGAGCAGTTCTTC. It specifies CASSEPLAGGPDEQFF. V usage is TRBV9 and J usage is TRBJ2-1; TRBD2 aligns across 9 bases. Looked up from germline, CDR1 is SGDLS and CDR2 is YYNGEE. Germline trimming cut 3 bases from V and 8 bases from J; bases unmatched to any gene: 12. This CDR3 is 16 amino acids long.